This entry describes one TCR beta chain. This sample stems from a study of cytomegalovirus exposure and HLA in healthy donors. V lost 1 base, J lost 3 bases, and 9 bases stayed unmatched. CDR3 length equals 17 residues. CDR1 is SEHNR and CDR2 is FQNEAQ in the germline V gene (reference sequence). The study ran its PCR with 60 Vbeta and 13 Jbeta primers. This table comes from immunoSEQ multiplex PCR, and its TCRdb copy is limited to in-frame clones, with some not included. The sample yields about 80,000 clones, around 79% seen once. This clonotype was sampled from a human donor in good health. The V call is TRBV7-9, the J call TRBJ2-3; 8 nucleotides agree with TRBD1. Sequencing was performed on PBMCs. In DNA, the CDR3 is TGTGCCAGCAGCTTAGAAAGACAGGGGATTGGGACAGATACGCAGTATTTT. It yields the protein CASSLERQGIGTDTQYF.